What follows are 2 T cell receptor beta chains derived from one specimen sequenced in a study of T cells in localized non-small cell lung cancer. The table came from immunoSEQ multiplex PCR; TCRdb's copy has only in-frame clones and leaves some out. This repertoire shows 3,000 or so clones, roughly 25% found once; its top ten account for roughly a sixth. The sequences come from lung tumor tissue, collected before any cancer treatment. Receptor source: a male donor at least 60 years old with stage I lung adenocarcinoma.

This clone counts as medium-sized. DNA of the CDR3: TGTGCCAGCAGCGTAGCCGGTACTTCGGTCTATGGCTACACCTTC. Translation gives CASSVAGTSVYGYTF. The J gene is TRBJ1-2, the V gene TRBV9, with unresolved D. The CDR3 totals 15 residues. Looked up from germline, CDR1 is SGDLS and CDR2 is YYNGEE. The V end lost 0 bases, the J end lost 4 bases, and 13 bases lay between the germline ends.

This clone was seen only a few times. The rearrangement links TRBV18 to TRBJ2-7, with D possibly called TRBD1 or TRBD2 (6 bases each). The V end was cut by 3 bases, the J end by 0 bases, with 15 bases between. This CDR3 has 16 residues. CDR1 and CDR2 from the germline V gene are KGHSH and LQKENI. CDR3 loop: CASSPGAGKSSYEQYF. For the CDR3, the DNA is TGTGCCAGCTCACCGGGGGCGGGAAAGAGCTCCTACGAGCAGTACTTC.